The 14 T cell receptor beta chains below all came from one sample that was sequenced in a study of blood T cell repertoires in COVID-19. The repertoire was sequenced with immunoSEQ multiplex PCR; TCRdb's copy has only in-frame clones and lacks some. The sample has approximately 120,000 clones; 84% are singletons. The specimen was peripheral blood. Source of these receptors: a human donor in a cohort sampled during active COVID-19.

The chain combines TRBV18 with TRBJ1-1; possible D gene TRBD1, 6 bases. Germline CDR1 reads KGHSH; CDR2 reads LQKENI. This CDR3 is 13 amino acids long. V was trimmed by 8 bases and J by 0 bases, leaving 10 bases between them. CDR3: CASQGNMNTEAFF. The CDR3 coding sequence is TGTGCCAGCCAGGGGAACATGAACACTGAAGCTTTCTTT.

This clone has only a few counts. J is TRBJ1-5 and V is TRBV6-5; D perhaps matches TRBD1 (5 bases). The CDR3 is 14 residues long. V was shortened by 8 bases and J by 0 bases, with 11 bases between the two germline ends. Germline V gives CDR1 MNHEY, CDR2 SVGAGI. The CDR3 coding sequence is TGTGCCAGCGGGAGGGGATATAGCAATCAGCCCCAGCATTTT. Translation: CASGRGYSNQPQHF.

V usage is TRBV7-9 and J usage is TRBJ1-6; 8 positions agree with TRBD1. This CDR3 spans 14 amino acids. Germline V gives CDR1 SEHNR, CDR2 FQNEAQ (reference sequence). V lost 6 bases, J lost 10 bases, and 8 bases stayed unmatched. As DNA, the CDR3 is TGTGCCAGCAGATCGGACAGGGACGGCTCACCCCTCCACTTT. Residues: CASRSDRDGSPLHF.

This rearrangement joins TRBV18 to TRBJ2-1; a weak D match, TRBD2 (6 bases). Germline V gene data show CDR1 as KGHSH and CDR2 as LQKENI. V shed 6 bases and J shed 7 bases, with 10 bases lying between them. There are 12 residues in the CDR3. This chain's CDR3 is CASSPAGNEQFF. DNA of the CDR3: TGTGCCAGCTCTCCGGCGGGAAATGAGCAGTTCTTC.

The CDR3 is CASSPTRATGSNSPLHF. DNA of the CDR3: TGTGCCAGCAGTCCCACACGAGCGACAGGCTCTAATTCACCCCTCCACTTT. The chain combines TRBV27 with TRBJ1-6; possible D gene TRBD1, 6 bases. This CDR3 has 17 amino acids. V shed 5 bases and J shed 6 bases, with 20 bases lying between them. CDR1 is MNHEY and CDR2 is SMNVEV in the germline V gene (reference sequence).

The V and J genes are TRBV28 and TRBJ1-2; a weak D match, TRBD1 (6 bases). Germline assignment: CDR1 MDHEN and CDR2 SYDVKM. V shed 2 bases and J shed 2 bases, with 9 bases lying between them. The CDR3 totals 14 residues. CDR3: CASSLGTTNYGYTF. The CDR3 DNA follows: TGTGCCAGCAGTTTAGGGACAACAAACTATGGCTACACCTTC.

Note on this clone: Other DNA variants within this sample encode the same CDR3. V usage is TRBV11-2 and J usage is TRBJ2-3, with 7 bases lining up with TRBD2. The germline gives CDR1 SGHAT, CDR2 FQNNGV. J was trimmed by 1 base and V by 1 base; bases with no gene match: 2. The length of the CDR3 is 15 residues. DNA for the CDR3: TGTGCCAGCAGCTTAGCGGGGGGAGGCACAGATACGCAGTATTTT. This gives the protein CASSLAGGGTDTQYF.

The sample holds many counts of this clone. The chain has TRBV30 and TRBJ1-4; TRBD1 matches at 10 bases. Unmatched junction bases numbered 6, after V lost 7 bases and J lost 7 bases. There are 13 residues in the CDR3. The V gene's germline CDR1 is GTSNPN and CDR2 SVGIG (reference sequence). The CDR3 bases are TGTGCCTCGGGGACAGGGGAGGGTGAAAAACTGTTTTTT. Translation gives CASGTGEGEKLFF.

The gene calls are TRBV14 and TRBJ1-2, with D unclear. The length of the CDR3 is 14 residues. The germline gives CDR1 SGHDN, CDR2 FVKESK. Trimming pared 2 bases from V and 4 bases from J, leaving 11 bases between. CDR3 in amino acids: CASSQRGGGYGYTF. Written as DNA, the CDR3 is TGTGCCAGCAGCCAACGGGGAGGCGGCTATGGCTACACCTTC.

The J gene is TRBJ1-6, the V gene TRBV19; no clear D. The CDR3 length is 16 residues. Looked up from germline, CDR1 is LNHDA and CDR2 is SQIVND (reference sequence). V lost 3 bases and J lost 3, with 12 bases in between. Here the CDR3 DNA reads TGTGCCAGTAGTATGGAGTCTGGCTTCTATAATTCACCCCTCCACTTT. Protein sequence: CASSMESGFYNSPLHF. The entire variable domain, with the rest obtained from reference TRBV19 and TRBJ1-6, is as follows: DGGITQSPKYLFRKEGQNVTLSCEQNLNHDAMYWYRQDPGQGLRLIYYSQIVNDFQKGDIAEGYSVSREKKESFPLTVTSAQKNPTAFYLCASSMESGFYNSPLHFGNGTRLTVT.

About this clone itself: The same CDR3 arises from other DNA sequences in this sample as well. The V and J genes are TRBV4-1 and TRBJ2-3, with 10 bases fitting TRBD1. The CDR3 sequence is 15 residues long. The germline gives CDR1 MGHRA, CDR2 YSYEKL. The V segment lost 1 base and the J segment 3 bases; nucleotides outside the gene matches: 1. The CDR3 nucleotides read TGCGCCAGCAGCCAAGGGGACAGGGGAACAGATACGCAGTATTTT. It specifies CASSQGDRGTDTQYF.

J is TRBJ2-3 and V is TRBV20-1, with a possible D match to TRBD2 (6 bases). From germline, CDR1 is DFQATT and CDR2 SNEGSKA (reference sequence). This CDR3 spans 11 amino acids. The V and J ends lost 5 bases and 6 bases respectively, with 9 bases between them. The CDR3 nucleotides are TGCAGTGCTCGGGGGTCCGATACGCAGTATTTT. As protein: CSARGSDTQYF.

The V and J genes are TRBV14 and TRBJ2-1; D unresolved. The CDR3 loop spans 14 amino acids. The V end lost 3 bases, the J end lost 9 bases, and 15 bases lay between the germline ends. CDR1 is SGHDN, CDR2 FVKESK, per germline. CDR3 bases: TGTGCCAGCAGCCACCCATTGGGCAGCTTTGAGCAGTTCTTC. It specifies CASSHPLGSFEQFF.

The chain links TRBV7-6 to TRBJ2-1; D gene uncertain. This CDR3 spans 12 amino acids. Germline V gene lookup returns CDR1 SGHVS and CDR2 FNYEAQ. Trimming removed 1 base at V and 7 bases at J, with 5 bases between. The CDR3, as DNA: TGTGCCAGCAGCTTAGTAGTGAATGAGCAGTTCTTC. This codes for CASSLVVNEQFF.